The rows below give T cell receptor beta chains drawn from one sample of a study of CD8 T cells in ankylosing spondylitis. TCRdb independently ran MiXCR on the 5' RACE reads; one entry per CDR3 protein. This table has approximately 200,000 distinct CDR3 sequences, 9.5% to 15% appearing once. Specimen: blood, either unsorted or a sorted T cell fraction (not recorded which). The receptors here all came from a male donor with ankylosing spondylitis or in good health (not recorded which). Each CDR3 is given with its conserved first and last residue. D genes are given only for firm matches. Part of the rows lack a size; the others show once, few, many or a class for expanded clones.

V gene: TRBV2
J gene: TRBJ2-3
clone size: -
D gene: -
CDR3 DNA: TGTGCCAGCAGTGAAAGTGGGACCACAGATACGCAGTATTTT
CDR3 protein: CASSESGTTDTQYF

V gene: TRBV3-1
J gene: TRBJ2-7
clone size: few
D gene: -
CDR3 DNA: TGTGCCAGCAGCCCTTCCGCGGGGGCGGTGAGCGAGCAGTACTTC
CDR3 protein: CASSPSAGAVSEQYF

V gene: TRBV3-1
J gene: TRBJ2-7
clone size: -
D gene: TRBD2
CDR3 DNA: TGTGCCAGCAGCCCTCGACTAGCGGGGCCACCCTACGAGCAGTACTTC
CDR3 protein: CASSPRLAGPPYEQYF

V gene: TRBV14
J gene: TRBJ2-1
clone size: -
D gene: -
CDR3 DNA: TGTGCCAGCAGCCAAGATAGCGCTGGGGATAGGAACAATGAGCAGTTCTTC
CDR3 protein: CASSQDSAGDRNNEQFF

V gene: TRBV15
J gene: TRBJ2-1
clone size: few
D gene: TRBD2
CDR3 DNA: TGTGCCACCAGCTTGACTAGCGGGAGTTCCTACAATGAGCAGTTCTTC
CDR3 protein: CATSLTSGSSYNEQFF

V gene: TRBV5-1
J gene: TRBJ2-1
clone size: few
D gene: TRBD1
CDR3 DNA: TGCGCCAGCAGCTTCCGGGACAGCTACAATGAGCAGTTCTTC
CDR3 protein: CASSFRDSYNEQFF

V gene: TRBV2
J gene: TRBJ1-4
clone size: few
D gene: -
CDR3 DNA: TGTGCCAGCACAGACTGGCCGGCAACTAATGAAAAACTGTTTTTT
CDR3 protein: CASTDWPATNEKLFF

V gene: TRBV12-3/TRBV12-4
J gene: TRBJ2-5
clone size: few
D gene: -
CDR3 DNA: TGTGCCAGCAGTTTCCAGGGGCCACAAGAGACCCAGTACTTC
CDR3 protein: CASSFQGPQETQYF

V gene: TRBV5-1
J gene: TRBJ2-5
clone size: many
D gene: -
CDR3 DNA: TGCGCCAGCAGCTTGGAGGGGCCGTACCAAGAGACCCAGTACTTC
CDR3 protein: CASSLEGPYQETQYF

V gene: TRBV25-1
J gene: TRBJ2-1
clone size: -
D gene: -
CDR3 DNA: TGTGCCAGCTCAGGGGTCGAGACCAATGAGCAGTTCTTC
CDR3 protein: CASSGVETNEQFF

V gene: TRBV7-6
J gene: TRBJ2-4
clone size: -
D gene: TRBD1
CDR3 DNA: TGTGCCAGCAGCCCCCGGGACAGGGGAAACATTCAGTACTTC
CDR3 protein: CASSPRDRGNIQYF

V gene: TRBV20-1
J gene: TRBJ2-1
clone size: many
D gene: -
CDR3 DNA: TGCAGTGCTAGAGAGGACTCCCCATTTGAGCAGTTCTTC
CDR3 protein: CSAREDSPFEQFF

V gene: TRBV10-3
J gene: TRBJ2-3
clone size: few
D gene: TRBD2
CDR3 DNA: TGTGCCATCAGTAGCGGGAGTAGCACAGATACGCAGTATTTT
CDR3 protein: CAISSGSSTDTQYF

V gene: TRBV7-9
J gene: TRBJ2-1
clone size: -
D gene: -
CDR3 DNA: TGTGCCAGCAGCCCGTCAGGGACACAATACAATGAGCAGTTCTTC
CDR3 protein: CASSPSGTQYNEQFF

V gene: TRBV5-1
J gene: TRBJ1-2
clone size: few
D gene: -
CDR3 DNA: TGCGCCAGCAGCACCGGGACGGATTATGGCTACACCTTC
CDR3 protein: CASSTGTDYGYTF

V gene: TRBV6-1
J gene: TRBJ1-1
clone size: -
D gene: -
CDR3 DNA: TGTGCCAGCACGGGGATTTTGGGCGGGTTAGACTACACTGAAGCTTTCTTT
CDR3 protein: CASTGILGGLDYTEAFF